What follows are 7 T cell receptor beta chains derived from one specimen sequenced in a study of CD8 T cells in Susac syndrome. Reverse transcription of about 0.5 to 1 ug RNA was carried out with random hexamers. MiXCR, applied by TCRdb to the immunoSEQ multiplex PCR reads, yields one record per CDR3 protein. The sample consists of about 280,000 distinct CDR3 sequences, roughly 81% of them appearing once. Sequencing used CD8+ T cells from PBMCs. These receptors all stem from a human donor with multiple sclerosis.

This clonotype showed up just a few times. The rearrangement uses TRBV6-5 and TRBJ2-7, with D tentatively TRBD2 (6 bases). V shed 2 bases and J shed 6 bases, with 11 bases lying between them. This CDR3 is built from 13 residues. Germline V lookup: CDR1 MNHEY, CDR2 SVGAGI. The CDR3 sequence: CASSYRRAGEQYF. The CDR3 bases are TGTGCCAGCAGTTACAGGAGGGCCGGCGAGCAGTACTTC.

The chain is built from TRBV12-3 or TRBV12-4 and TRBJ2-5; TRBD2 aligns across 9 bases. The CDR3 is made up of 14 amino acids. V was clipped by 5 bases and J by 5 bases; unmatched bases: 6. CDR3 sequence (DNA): TGTGCCAGCAGTGGAAGCCTAGCGGGGGAGACCCAGTACTTC. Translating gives CASSGSLAGETQYF.

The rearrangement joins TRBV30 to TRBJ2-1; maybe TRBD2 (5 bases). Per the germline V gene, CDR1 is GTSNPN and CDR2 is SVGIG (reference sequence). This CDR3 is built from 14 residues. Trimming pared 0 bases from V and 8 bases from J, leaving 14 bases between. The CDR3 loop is CAWSVLVVGDEQFF. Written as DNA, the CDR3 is TGTGCCTGGAGTGTACTGGTGGTCGGGGATGAGCAGTTCTTC.

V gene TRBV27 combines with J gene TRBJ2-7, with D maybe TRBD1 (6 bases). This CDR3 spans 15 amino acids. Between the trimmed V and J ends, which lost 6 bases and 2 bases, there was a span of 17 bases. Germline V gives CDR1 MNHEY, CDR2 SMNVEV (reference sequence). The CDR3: CASRPFGGGPYEQYF. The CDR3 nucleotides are TGTGCCAGCAGGCCTTTTGGGGGCGGCCCCTACGAGCAGTACTTC.

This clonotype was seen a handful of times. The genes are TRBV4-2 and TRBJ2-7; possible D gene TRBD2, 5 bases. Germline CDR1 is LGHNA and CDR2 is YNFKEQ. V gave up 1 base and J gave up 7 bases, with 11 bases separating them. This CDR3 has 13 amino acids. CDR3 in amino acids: CASSQVDQREQYF. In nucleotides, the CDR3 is TGTGCCAGCAGCCAAGTGGATCAGCGGGAGCAGTACTTC.

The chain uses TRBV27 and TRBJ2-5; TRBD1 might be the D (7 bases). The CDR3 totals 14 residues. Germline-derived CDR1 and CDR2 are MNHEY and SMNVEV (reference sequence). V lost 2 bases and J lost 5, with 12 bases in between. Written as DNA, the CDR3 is TGTGCCAGCAGTTTAGAGGCAGGGGGGGAGACCCAGTACTTC. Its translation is CASSLEAGGETQYF.

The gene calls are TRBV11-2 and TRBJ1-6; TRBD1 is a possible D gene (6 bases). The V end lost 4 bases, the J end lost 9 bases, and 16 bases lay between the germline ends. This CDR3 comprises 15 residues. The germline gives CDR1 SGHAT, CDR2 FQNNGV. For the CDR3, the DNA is TGTGCCAGCAGCTATAGGGGGGCGGGGGTTTCACCCCTCCACTTT. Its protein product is CASSYRGAGVSPLHF.